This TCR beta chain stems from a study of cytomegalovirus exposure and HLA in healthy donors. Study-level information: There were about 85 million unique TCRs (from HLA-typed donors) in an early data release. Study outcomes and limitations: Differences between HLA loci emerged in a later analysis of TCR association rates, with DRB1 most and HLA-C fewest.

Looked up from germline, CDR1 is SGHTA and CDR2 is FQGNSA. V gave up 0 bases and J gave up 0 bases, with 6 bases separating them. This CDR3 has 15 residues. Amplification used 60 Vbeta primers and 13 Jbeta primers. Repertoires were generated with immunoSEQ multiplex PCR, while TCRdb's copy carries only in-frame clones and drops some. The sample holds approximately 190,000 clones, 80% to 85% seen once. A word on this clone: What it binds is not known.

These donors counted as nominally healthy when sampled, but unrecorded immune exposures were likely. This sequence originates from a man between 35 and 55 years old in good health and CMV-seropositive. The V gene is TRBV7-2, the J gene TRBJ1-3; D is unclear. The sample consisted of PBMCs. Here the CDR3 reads CASSLAVSSGNTIYF. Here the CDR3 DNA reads TGTGCCAGCAGCTTAGCCGTGAGCTCTGGAAACACCATATATTTT.